This TCR beta chain was recorded in a study of CXCR3 chemokines and chemotherapy response in bladder cancer (dated by TCRdb to the early 2020s). Turning to the overall study: The study examined whether intratumoral CXCR3 chemokine system activity predicted chemotherapy response in human bladder cancer.

Receptor libraries were prepared by PCR. TCRdb names Illumina HiSeq 2500 as the instrument used. Through fastp at Q25 and MiXCR, TCRdb rebuilt clones from the public reads, retaining in-frame beta chains. Rows are combined by CDR3 protein, so each entry shows the most common genes and DNA. This sample has some 8,100 distinct CDR3 sequences in its table, and roughly an eighth of those were observed once. Clones ranked in the top ten supply 16% of the sample. This clonotype is identified as medium-sized (0.01 to 0.1%). This clone's antigen is unknown. No base quality information exists; no much larger clone differs at one position. The origin of this receptor is a human donor with bladder cancer that responded to neoadjuvant chemotherapy. Collection took place from a patient whose treatment included neoadjuvant chemotherapy.

This receptor has the CDR3 CASSYTVEEQYF. At the DNA level, the sequence is TGTGCCAGCAGTTACACGGTGGAAGAGCAGTACTTC. The chain is assembled from TRBV6-6 and TRBJ2-7; the D gene identity is not certain. The CDR3 measures 12 amino acids from cysteine to phenylalanine. This entry keeps only the CDR3 DNA: 36 bases, framed from base 1. The germline V gene (reference sequence) provides CDR1 MNHNY and CDR2 SVGAGI. V loses 2 bases, J loses 7 bases, and the germline ends lie 9 bases apart.